Following are 2 T cell receptor beta chains from one sample sequenced in a study of T cells in women clearing cervical HPV infection. Method: immunoSEQ multiplex PCR; TCRdb's copy keeps in-frame clones and lacks some. The listing records around 23,000 clones. The sequenced material came from blood buffy coat. The receptors shown here come from a woman aged 18 to 75 with a cervical HPV16 infection that either progressed to CIN3+ or cleared (not recorded which).

Note on this clone: The CDR3 is cut off 3 residues early in the read; its end comes from the germline J gene. The V and J genes are TRBV20-1 and TRBJ2-7; D not resolved. The CDR3 runs 12 residues. The V end was cut by 6 bases, the J end by 3 bases, with 12 bases between. Germline V CDR1 and CDR2: DFQATT, SNEGSKA (reference sequence). The DNA read from the CDR3 is TGCAGTGCATCTGCGAAAAGCTACGAG. Amino acid sequence: CSASAKSYE. The full CDR3 sequence reads CSASAKSYEQYF.

Comments on this clone: The junction departs from germline at one end; a sequencing error may be responsible. The missing CDR3 end, 3 residues past where the read stops, is filled in from the germline J gene. Distinct nucleotide sequences in the sample also encode this CDR3. The V call is TRBV6-2 or TRBV6-3, the J call TRBJ1-3, with 7 bases identical to TRBD1. The germline V gene encodes CDR1 MNHEY and CDR2 SVGEGT. CDR3 length: 14 residues. CDR3 sequence: CASRDRVYGNTIYF. CDR3 DNA, as far as it was read: TGTGCCAGCAGAGACAGGGTTTATGGAAACACA.